This TCR beta chain was documented in a study of T-cell memory formation after mild COVID-19. Using its own MiXCR run on the 5' RACE reads, TCRdb lists one record per CDR3 protein. Seen here are hundreds of thousands of distinct CDR3 sequences, roughly 20% observed once, and the top ten hold under 15%. This clonotype was counted only a few times. The CDR3 is made up of 15 amino acids. Trimming shortened V by 3 bases and J by 9 bases, and 21 bases separated the two germline ends. Germline assignment: CDR1 GTSNPN and CDR2 SVGIG (reference sequence). This chain uses TRBV30 with TRBJ2-4, with D tentatively TRBD2 (6 bases). Sequencing was done on a sample of PBMCs or a T cell subset sorted from them (not recorded which). The clonotype was recovered from an adult woman who had mild COVID-19 (a few samples of this study predate the infection). Cell type and time point are not known. The DNA of the CDR3 is TGTGCCTGGAGATATAAGATGACTGAGCGGGTCATTCAGTACTTC. As protein: CAWRYKMTERVIQYF. Combining the CDR3 with reference TRBV30 and TRBJ2-4 gives the whole variable domain SQTIHQWPATLVQPVGSPLSLECTVEGTSNPNLYWYRQAAGRGLQLLFYSVGIGQISSEVPQNLSASRPQDRQFILSSKKLLLSDSGFYLCAWRYKMTERVIQYFGAGTRLSVL.